The 18 T cell receptor beta chains listed next were all sequenced from one sample in a study of T cell responses to AZD1222 COVID-19 vaccine. The method was immunoSEQ multiplex PCR; TCRdb's version includes in-frame clones alone and lacks a portion of them. The sample has some 100,000 clones, more than 75% seen once. Sequenced material: peripheral blood, taken on day 0 of MenACWY control vaccination. The receptors were sampled from an adult in good health.

The rearrangement links TRBV19 to TRBJ2-7; D may match TRBD1 or TRBD2 (5 bases each). Germline-derived CDR1 and CDR2 are LNHDA and SQIVND (reference sequence). Trimming removed 10 bases at V and 4 bases at J, with 38 bases between. This CDR3 is built from 20 residues. CDR3 protein: CATLGNARGTKAGVRYEQYF. In DNA form, the CDR3 reads TGTGCCACCTTAGGAAACGCGAGGGGCACCAAGGCCGGGGTAAGGTACGAGCAGTACTTC. Together with reference TRBV19 and TRBJ2-7, the CDR3 gives the full variable domain: DGGITQSPKYLFRKEGQNVTLSCEQNLNHDAMYWYRQDPGQGLRLIYYSQIVNDFQKGDIAEGYSVSREKKESFPLTVTSAQKNPTAFYLCATLGNARGTKAGVRYEQYFGPGTRLTVT.

This chain joins TRBV7-9 and TRBJ2-1, with D unresolved. This CDR3 contains 15 residues. V dropped 5 bases and J dropped 4 bases, with 15 bases sitting between them. The V gene's germline CDR1 is SEHNR and CDR2 FQNEAQ (reference sequence). CDR3 in amino acids: CASSQDRGWYNEQFF. The CDR3 DNA sequence: TGTGCCAGCAGCCAGGACCGTGGATGGTACAATGAGCAGTTCTTC.

V gene TRBV5-4 combines with J gene TRBJ2-4; a weak D match, TRBD1 (5 bases). This CDR3 has 14 residues. Trimming removed 0 bases at V and 8 bases at J, with 12 bases between. Germline CDR1 and CDR2: SGHNT and YYREEE (reference sequence). CDR3 sequence reads: CASSLAQGRDIQYF. CDR3 bases: TGTGCCAGCAGCTTGGCGCAGGGTCGGGACATTCAGTACTTC.

The rearrangement links TRBV5-4 to TRBJ2-2, with no clear D. The germline V and J ends were trimmed by 4 bases and 2 bases, with 9 bases remaining between them. Germline assignment: CDR1 SGHNT and CDR2 YYREEE (reference sequence). The CDR3 consists of 14 residues. The CDR3 reads CASSPTRNTGELFF. For the CDR3, the DNA is TGTGCCAGCAGCCCTACACGAAACACCGGGGAGCTGTTTTTT.

V and J are TRBV10-3 and TRBJ2-2; 12 nucleotides line up with TRBD2. With 6 bases clipped from V and 5 bases from J, the junction kept 10 bases outside the gene matches. In germline, CDR1 is ENHRY, CDR2 SYGVKD. This CDR3 region has 17 residues. The CDR3 spells CAIRASGGALVTGELFF. The CDR3 DNA reads as TGTGCCATCAGGGCTAGCGGGGGGGCCCTCGTAACCGGGGAGCTGTTTTTT.

The rearrangement links TRBV5-1 to TRBJ2-1; 9 bases map to TRBD2. Germline trimming cut 2 bases from V and 3 bases from J; bases unmatched to any gene: 6. Germline V gene sequence: CDR1 SGHRS, CDR2 YFSETQ. The CDR3 extends over 16 amino acids. The CDR3 loop reads CASSFLPSGDYNEQFF. The CDR3, as DNA: TGCGCCAGCAGCTTTTTGCCTAGCGGGGACTACAATGAGCAGTTCTTC.

This chain links TRBV7-3 with TRBJ2-2; D is unclear. The CDR3 is 14 residues long. Germline CDR1 and CDR2: SGHTA and FQGTGA. V was shortened by 5 bases and J by 2 bases, with 9 bases between the two germline ends. The CDR3 sequence is CASSNRANTGELFF. DNA of the CDR3: TGTGCCAGCAGCAATAGAGCTAACACCGGGGAGCTGTTTTTT. The variable domain in full, with the rest retrieved from reference TRBV7-3 and TRBJ2-2, is GAGVSQTPSNKVTEKGKYVELRCDPISGHTALYWYRQSLGQGPEFLIYFQGTGAADDSGLPNDRFFAVRPEGSVSTLKIQRTERGDSAVYLCASSNRANTGELFFGEGSRLTVL.

The chain joins TRBV24-1 to TRBJ2-1; 7 bases line up with TRBD1. This CDR3 contains 13 residues. The junction had 1 base not matched to a gene; V was cut back by 3 bases and J by 6 bases. Germline CDR1 reads KGHDR; CDR2 reads SFDVKD. CDR3 coding DNA: TGTGCCACCAGTGATGACAGGGTCAATGAGCAGTTCTTC. Its translation is CATSDDRVNEQFF.

The CDR3 DNA follows: TGTGCCAGCAGTTCAATTCGGGACACTGAAGCTTTCTTT. This gives the protein CASSSIRDTEAFF. This chain uses TRBV27 with TRBJ1-1; D uncertain. CDR1 is MNHEY, CDR2 SMNVEV, per germline (reference sequence). Trimming cost V 4 bases and J 3 bases, with 9 bases left between them. The length of the CDR3 is 13 residues.

This clone has only a few counts. The V gene is TRBV10-2, the J gene TRBJ2-7, with D tentatively TRBD2 (6 bases). The CDR3 has 17 residues. Trimming shortened V by 2 bases and J by 0 bases, and 17 bases separated the two germline ends. CDR1 WSHSY and CDR2 SAAADI come from the germline V gene. As DNA, the CDR3 is TGCGCCAGCAGTGAGGGAGGGTGGGTAGACGACTCCTACGAGCAGTACTTC. It encodes CASSEGGWVDDSYEQYF.

The genes are TRBV25-1 and TRBJ2-5, with a weak D call TRBD2 (5 bases). Germline V gives CDR1 MGHDK, CDR2 SYGVNS. This CDR3 is built from 14 residues. Trimming cost V 2 bases and J 9 bases, with 16 bases left between them. The CDR3 reads CASSEPDWSPAQYF. The CDR3, as DNA: TGTGCCAGCAGTGAACCGGACTGGTCACCGGCCCAGTACTTC.

The chain is built from TRBV11-3 and TRBJ2-2, with D perhaps matching TRBD2 (5 bases). Germline CDR1 and CDR2: SGHNT and YENEEA. CDR3 size: 15 residues. V lost 6 bases and J 3 bases, leaving 14 bases between the germline ends. CDR3 amino acids: CASSRSDGDTGELFF. The CDR3 region has the DNA TGTGCCAGCAGTCGGTCGGACGGGGACACCGGGGAGCTGTTTTTT.

The genes are TRBV11-2 and TRBJ2-5, with a possible D match to TRBD2 (6 bases). The CDR3 spans 14 residues. CDR1 and CDR2 (germline): SGHAT, FQNNGV. The V gene lost 1 base and the J gene lost 5 bases, with 11 bases spanning the gap. The CDR3 spells CASSLGSGRETQYF. The CDR3 bases are TGTGCCAGCAGCTTAGGTTCAGGGAGGGAGACCCAGTACTTC.

The chain has TRBV12-3 or TRBV12-4 and TRBJ1-3; no firm D call. V was clipped by 5 bases and J by 6 bases, with 5 bases between them. The CDR3 length is 11 residues. For the CDR3, the DNA is TGTGCCAGCAGTGGGCAAAACACCATATATTTT. The encoded protein is CASSGQNTIYF.

This chain connects TRBV19 to TRBJ2-3; TRBD2 matches at 8 bases. Germline values: CDR1 LNHDA, CDR2 SQIVND (reference sequence). The CDR3 sequence is 13 residues long. Trimming cost V 6 bases and J 6 bases; bases outside gene matches: 5. The CDR3 spells CASRDGGRDTQYF. The CDR3 nucleotides read TGTGCCAGTAGAGACGGCGGGAGGGATACGCAGTATTTT.

The chain uses TRBV15 and TRBJ2-5; no definite D call. V was shortened by 0 bases and J by 4 bases, with 9 bases between the two germline ends. Germline V gives CDR1 LNHNV, CDR2 YYDKDF (reference sequence). The CDR3 totals 14 residues. CDR3 protein: CATSRDSLGETQYF. The DNA of the CDR3 is TGTGCCACCAGCAGAGATAGCCTGGGAGAGACCCAGTACTTC.

This sequence joins TRBV9 and TRBJ1-2; D is perhaps TRBD1 (5 bases). Trimming shortened V by 4 bases and J by 3 bases, and 19 bases separated the two germline ends. Germline V gene lookup returns CDR1 SGDLS and CDR2 YYNGEE. The CDR3 length is 16 residues. CDR3 loop: CASSPWDSPGYYGYTF. CDR3 DNA: TGTGCCAGCAGCCCATGGGACTCCCCGGGCTACTATGGCTACACCTTC.

The CDR3 region is CSVGATNEKLFF. CDR3 DNA: TGCAGCGTTGGAGCAACTAATGAAAAACTGTTTTTT. The chain recombines TRBV29-1 with TRBJ1-4, with no clear D. Germline V gene data show CDR1 as SQVTM and CDR2 as ANQGSEA. The ends were cut back, 4 bases at V and 0 bases at J, with 3 bases in the middle. This CDR3 is 12 amino acids long.